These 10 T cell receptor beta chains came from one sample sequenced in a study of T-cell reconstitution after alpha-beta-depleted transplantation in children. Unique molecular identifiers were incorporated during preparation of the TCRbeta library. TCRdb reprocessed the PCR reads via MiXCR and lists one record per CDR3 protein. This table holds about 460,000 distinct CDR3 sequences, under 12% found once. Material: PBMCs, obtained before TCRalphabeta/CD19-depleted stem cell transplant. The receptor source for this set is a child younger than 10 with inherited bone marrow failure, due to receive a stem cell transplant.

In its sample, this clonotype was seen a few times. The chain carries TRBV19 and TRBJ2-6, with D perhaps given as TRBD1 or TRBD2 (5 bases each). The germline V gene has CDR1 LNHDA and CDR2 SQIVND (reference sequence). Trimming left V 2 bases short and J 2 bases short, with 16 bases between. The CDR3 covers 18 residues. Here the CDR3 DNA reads TGTGCCAGTAGTATACCCCTACATGGGGGTACTGGGGCCAACGTCCTGACTTTC. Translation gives CASSIPLHGGTGANVLTF.

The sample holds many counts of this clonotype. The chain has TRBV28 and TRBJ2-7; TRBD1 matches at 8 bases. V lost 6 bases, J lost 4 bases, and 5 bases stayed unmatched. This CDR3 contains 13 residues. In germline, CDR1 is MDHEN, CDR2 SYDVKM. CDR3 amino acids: CASRPGQVYEQYF. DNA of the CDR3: TGTGCCAGCAGACCGGGACAGGTGTACGAGCAGTACTTC.

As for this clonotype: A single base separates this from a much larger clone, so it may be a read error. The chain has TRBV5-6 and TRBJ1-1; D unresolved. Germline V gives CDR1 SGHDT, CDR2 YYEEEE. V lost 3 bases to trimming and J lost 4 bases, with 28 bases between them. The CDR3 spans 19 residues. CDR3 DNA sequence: TGTGCCAGCAGCTGGGTTTTCACATGCCCGGGCACCGAGGGCACTGAAGCTTTCTTT. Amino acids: CASSWVFTCPGTEGTEAFF.

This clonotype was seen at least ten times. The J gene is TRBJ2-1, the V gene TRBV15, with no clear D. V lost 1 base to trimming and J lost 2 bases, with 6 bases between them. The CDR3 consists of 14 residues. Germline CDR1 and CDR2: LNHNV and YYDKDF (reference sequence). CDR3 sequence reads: CATSRAPAYNEQFF. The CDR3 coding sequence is TGTGCCACCAGCAGAGCTCCGGCCTACAATGAGCAGTTCTTC.

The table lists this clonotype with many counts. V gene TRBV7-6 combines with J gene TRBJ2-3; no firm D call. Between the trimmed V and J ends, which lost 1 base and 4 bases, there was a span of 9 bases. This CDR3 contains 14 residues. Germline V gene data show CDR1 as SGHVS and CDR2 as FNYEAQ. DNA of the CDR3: TGTGCCAGCAGCTTAGGAACTCGACCAGATACGCAGTATTTT. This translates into CASSLGTRPDTQYF.

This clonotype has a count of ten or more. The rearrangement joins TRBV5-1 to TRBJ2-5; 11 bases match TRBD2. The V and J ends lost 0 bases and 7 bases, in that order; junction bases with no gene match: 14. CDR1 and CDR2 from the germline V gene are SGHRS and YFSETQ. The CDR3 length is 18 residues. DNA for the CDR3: TGCGCCAGCAGCTTGGCAGATGCAGGACTAGCGGGCTCAGGGACCCAGTACTTC. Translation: CASSLADAGLAGSGTQYF. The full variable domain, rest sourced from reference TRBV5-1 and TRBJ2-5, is KAGVTQTPRYLIKTRGQQVTLSCSPISGHRSVSWYQQTPGQGLQFLFEYFSETQRNKGNFPGRFSGRQFSNSRSEMNVSTLELGDSALYLCASSLADAGLAGSGTQYFGPGTRLLVL.

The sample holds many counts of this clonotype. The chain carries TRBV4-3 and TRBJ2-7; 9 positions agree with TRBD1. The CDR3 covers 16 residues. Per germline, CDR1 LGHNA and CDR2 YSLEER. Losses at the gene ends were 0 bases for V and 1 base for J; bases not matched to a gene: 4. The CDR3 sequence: CASSQESGTGSYEQYF. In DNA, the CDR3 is TGCGCCAGCAGCCAAGAATCAGGGACAGGGTCCTACGAGCAGTACTTC.

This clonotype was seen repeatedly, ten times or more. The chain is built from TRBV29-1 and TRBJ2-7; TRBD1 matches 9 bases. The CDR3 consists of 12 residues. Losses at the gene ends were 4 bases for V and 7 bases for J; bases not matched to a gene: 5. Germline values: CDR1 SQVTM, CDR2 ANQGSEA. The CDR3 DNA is TGCAGCGTTGGGACAGGGGCCCGGGAGCAGTACTTC. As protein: CSVGTGAREQYF.

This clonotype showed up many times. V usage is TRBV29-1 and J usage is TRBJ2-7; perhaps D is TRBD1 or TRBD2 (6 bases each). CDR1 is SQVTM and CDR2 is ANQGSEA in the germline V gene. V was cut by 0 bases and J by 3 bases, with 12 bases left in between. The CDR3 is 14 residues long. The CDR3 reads CSVEDGGRLYEQYF. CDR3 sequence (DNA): TGCAGCGTTGAAGACGGGGGCAGGCTCTACGAGCAGTACTTC.

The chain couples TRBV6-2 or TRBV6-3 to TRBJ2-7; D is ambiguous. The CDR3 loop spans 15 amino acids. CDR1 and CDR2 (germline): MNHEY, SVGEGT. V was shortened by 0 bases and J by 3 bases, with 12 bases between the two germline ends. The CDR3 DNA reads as TGTGCCAGCAGTTACTCCCGTACATCGAGCTACGAGCAGTACTTC. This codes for CASSYSRTSSYEQYF.